This T cell receptor (beta chain) is from a study of STAT5B mutations in CD4+ large granular lymphocyte leukemia. General observations from the study: About a quarter of private leukemic clonotypes occurred rarely in other patients' non-leukemic repertoires.

For this clone: Its target is not known.

The protocol was immunoSEQ multiplex PCR, while the TCRdb copy is restricted to in-frame clones and leaves out a portion. The sample lists fewer than 45,000 clones, 81% occurring once. Germline CDR1 KGHSH, CDR2 LQKENI. CDR3 length: 13 amino acids. The V end was cut by 0 bases, the J end by 5 bases, with 7 bases between. Material: CD4+ T cells from blood buffy coats. The receptor was derived from a human donor in good health. The V gene is TRBV18, the J gene TRBJ2-5; a possible D gene is TRBD2 (5 bases). Written as DNA, the CDR3 is TGTGCCAGCTCACCACCGGGAGTGGAGACCCAGTACTTC. Translation: CASSPPGVETQYF.